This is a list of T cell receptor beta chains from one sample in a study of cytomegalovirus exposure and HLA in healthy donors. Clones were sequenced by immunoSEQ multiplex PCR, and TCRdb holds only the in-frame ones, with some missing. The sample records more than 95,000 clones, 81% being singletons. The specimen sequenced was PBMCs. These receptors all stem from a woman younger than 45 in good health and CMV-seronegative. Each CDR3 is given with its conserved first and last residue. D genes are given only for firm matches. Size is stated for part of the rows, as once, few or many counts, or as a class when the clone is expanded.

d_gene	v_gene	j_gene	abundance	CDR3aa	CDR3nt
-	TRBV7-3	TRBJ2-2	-	CASSLWVRAPGELFF	TGTGCCAGCAGCTTATGGGTCAGGGCGCCCGGGGAGCTGTTTTTT
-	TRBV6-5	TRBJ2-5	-	CASRTEQETQYF	TGTGCCAGCAGGACAGAGCAAGAGACCCAGTACTTC
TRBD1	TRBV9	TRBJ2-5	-	CASSVGGQGAGEQYF	TGTGCCAGCAGCGTAGGTGGGCAGGGGGCTGGTGAGCAGTACTTC
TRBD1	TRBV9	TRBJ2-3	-	CASSTGTGGTDTQYF	TGTGCCAGCAGCACCGGGACAGGGGGTACAGATACGCAGTATTTT
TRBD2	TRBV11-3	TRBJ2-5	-	CASSSGLAGTQETQYF	TGTGCCAGCAGCTCCGGACTAGCGGGGACACAAGAGACCCAGTACTTC
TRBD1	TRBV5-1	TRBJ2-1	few	CASSLAGTGGSEQFF	TGCGCCAGCAGCTTGGCGGGGACAGGGGGCTCTGAGCAGTTCTTC
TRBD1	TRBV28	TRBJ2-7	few	CASSPAGTGRTHEQYF	TGTGCCAGCAGTCCCGCTGGGACAGGGAGGACCCACGAGCAGTACTTC
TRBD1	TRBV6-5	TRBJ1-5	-	CASSSGQGNQPQHF	TGTGCCAGCAGTTCGGGACAGGGGAATCAGCCCCAGCATTTT
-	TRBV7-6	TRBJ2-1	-	CASSPSRSTGRDEQFF	TGTGCCAGCAGCCCCAGCCGATCGACAGGCCGGGATGAGCAGTTCTTC
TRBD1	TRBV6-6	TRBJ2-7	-	CASREYRGTSYEQYF	TGTGCCAGCAGGGAGTACAGGGGGACCTCCTACGAGCAGTACTTC
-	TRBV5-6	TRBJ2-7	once	CASSLTVSYEQYF	TGTGCCAGCAGCTTAACGGTCTCCTACGAGCAGTACTTC
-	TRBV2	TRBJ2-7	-	CASSRRSDYEQYF	TGTGCCAGCTCACGACGGAGCGACTACGAGCAGTACTTC
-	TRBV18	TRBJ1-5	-	CASSPQRRQNQPQHF	TGTGCCAGCTCACCTCAGCGACGTCAAAATCAGCCCCAGCATTTT
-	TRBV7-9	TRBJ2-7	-	CASSPGGSEQYF	TGTGCCAGCAGCCCTGGCGGGTCCGAGCAGTACTTC
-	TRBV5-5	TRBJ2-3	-	CASSPLPSRQGPFTDTQYF	TGTGCCAGCAGCCCCCTGCCATCCAGGCAGGGGCCGTTCACAGATACGCAGTATTTT
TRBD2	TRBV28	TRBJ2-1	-	CASSWEREIYNEQFF	TGTGCCAGCAGTTGGGAGCGGGAGATTTACAATGAGCAGTTCTTC
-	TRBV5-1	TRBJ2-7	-	CASSLRGRFYEQYF	TGCGCCAGCAGCTTGAGGGGCAGGTTCTACGAGCAGTACTTC
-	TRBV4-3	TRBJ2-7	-	CASSQDRAGPEQQYF	TGCGCCAGCAGCCAAGATCGGGCAGGGCCAGAACAGCAGTACTTC
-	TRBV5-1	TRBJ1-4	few	CASSWKGLGEKLFF	TGCGCCAGCAGCTGGAAGGGGTTAGGGGAAAAACTGTTTTTT
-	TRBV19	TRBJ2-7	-	CASSIQGQGGYEQYF	TGTGCCAGTAGTATACAAGGGCAGGGTGGCTACGAGCAGTACTTC
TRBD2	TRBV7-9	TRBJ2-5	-	CASSQAGQETQYF	TGTGCCAGCAGCCAAGCGGGGCAAGAGACCCAGTACTTC
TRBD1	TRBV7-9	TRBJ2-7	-	CASSLPGGIYEQYF	TGTGCCAGCAGCTTGCCAGGGGGCATCTACGAGCAGTACTTC
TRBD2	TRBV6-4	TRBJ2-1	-	CASSDGGTSGDYNEQFF	TGTGCCAGCAGTGACGGAGGGACTAGCGGAGACTACAATGAGCAGTTCTTC
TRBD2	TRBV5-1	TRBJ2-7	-	CASSLSGGYSYEQYF	TGCGCCAGCAGCTTGAGCGGGGGGTACTCCTACGAGCAGTACTTC
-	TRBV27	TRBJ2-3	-	CASSLFGTDTQYF	TGTGCCAGCAGTTTATTCGGGACAGATACGCAGTATTTT
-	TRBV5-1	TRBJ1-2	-	CASSPTLTYGYTF	TGCGCCAGCAGCCCGACATTAACCTATGGCTACACCTTC
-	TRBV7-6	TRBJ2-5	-	CASRGLGQETQYF	TGTGCCAGCAGGGGACTGGGACAAGAGACCCAGTACTTC
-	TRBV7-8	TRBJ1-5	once	CASSLYGTRDQPQHF	TGTGCCAGCAGCTTATACGGGACAAGGGACCAGCCCCAGCATTTT
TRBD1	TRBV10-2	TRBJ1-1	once	CASSSILGTVNTEAFF	TGCGCCAGCTCCTCTATTTTGGGGACAGTGAACACTGAAGCTTTCTTT
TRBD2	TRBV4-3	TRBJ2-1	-	CASRRTLAGGLHEQFF	TGCGCCAGCAGACGAACTCTAGCGGGAGGGCTTCATGAGCAGTTCTTC
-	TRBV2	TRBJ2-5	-	CASSPGQETQYF	TGTGCCAGCAGTCCAGGGCAAGAGACCCAGTACTTC
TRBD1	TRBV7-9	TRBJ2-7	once	CASSRGGKDEQYF	TGTGCCAGCAGCCGAGGGGGCAAGGACGAGCAGTACTTC
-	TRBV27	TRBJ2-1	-	CASSSDTTGSNEQFF	TGTGCCAGCAGTTCGGACACCACCGGGAGCAATGAGCAGTTCTTC
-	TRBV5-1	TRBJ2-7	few	CASSLIAASYEQYF	TGCGCCAGCAGCTTGATAGCGGCATCCTACGAGCAGTACTTC